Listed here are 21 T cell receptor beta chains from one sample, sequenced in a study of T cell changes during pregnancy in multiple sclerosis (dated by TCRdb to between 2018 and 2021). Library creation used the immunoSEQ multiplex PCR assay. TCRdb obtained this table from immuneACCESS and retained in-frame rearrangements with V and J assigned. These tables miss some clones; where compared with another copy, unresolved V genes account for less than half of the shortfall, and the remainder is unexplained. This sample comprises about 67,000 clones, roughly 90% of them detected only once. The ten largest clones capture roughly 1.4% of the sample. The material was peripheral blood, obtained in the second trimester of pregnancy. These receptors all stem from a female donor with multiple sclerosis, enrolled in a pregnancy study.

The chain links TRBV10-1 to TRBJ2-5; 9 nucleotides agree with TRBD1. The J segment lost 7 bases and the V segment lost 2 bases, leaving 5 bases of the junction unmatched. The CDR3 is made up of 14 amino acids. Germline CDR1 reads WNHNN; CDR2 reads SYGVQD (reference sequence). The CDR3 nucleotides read TGCGCCAGCAGTGAGGGGACAGGGTGGTGGACCCAGTACTTC. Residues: CASSEGTGWWTQYF.

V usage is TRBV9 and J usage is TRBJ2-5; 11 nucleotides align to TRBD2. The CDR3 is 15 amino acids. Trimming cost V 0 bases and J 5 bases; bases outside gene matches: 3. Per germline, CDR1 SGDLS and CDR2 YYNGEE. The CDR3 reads CASSVDSGGVETQYF. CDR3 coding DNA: TGTGCCAGCAGCGTAGATAGCGGGGGGGTCGAGACCCAGTACTTC.

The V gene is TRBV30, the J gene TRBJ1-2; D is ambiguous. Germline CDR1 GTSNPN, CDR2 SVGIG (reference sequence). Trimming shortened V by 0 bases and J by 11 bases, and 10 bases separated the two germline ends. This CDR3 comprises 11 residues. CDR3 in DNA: TGTGCCTGGAGTGTAGAGAGGCGGTACACCTTC. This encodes CAWSVERRYTF.

DNA for the CDR3: TGTGCCAGCAGTTTTCAGGGGGCGCTAACCGGCTACACCTTC. It specifies CASSFQGALTGYTF. V is TRBV28 and J is TRBJ1-2; TRBD1 matches at 8 bases. Germline CDR1 is MDHEN and CDR2 is SYDVKM. This CDR3 comprises 14 residues. V lost 3 bases to trimming and J lost 8 bases; unmatched junction nucleotides: 8.

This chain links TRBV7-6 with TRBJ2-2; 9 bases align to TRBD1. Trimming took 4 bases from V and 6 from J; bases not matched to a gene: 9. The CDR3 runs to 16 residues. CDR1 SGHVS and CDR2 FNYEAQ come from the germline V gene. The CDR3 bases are TGTGCCAGCAGCTCCCCGGGACAGGGTTCACCCGGGGAGCTGTTTTTT. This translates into CASSSPGQGSPGELFF.

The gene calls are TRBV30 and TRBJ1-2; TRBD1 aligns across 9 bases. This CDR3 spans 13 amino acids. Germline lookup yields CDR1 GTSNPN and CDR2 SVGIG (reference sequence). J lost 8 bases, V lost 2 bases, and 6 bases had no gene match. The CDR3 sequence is CAWSPQGAGGYTF. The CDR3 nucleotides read TGTGCCTGGAGTCCACAGGGGGCGGGCGGCTACACCTTC.

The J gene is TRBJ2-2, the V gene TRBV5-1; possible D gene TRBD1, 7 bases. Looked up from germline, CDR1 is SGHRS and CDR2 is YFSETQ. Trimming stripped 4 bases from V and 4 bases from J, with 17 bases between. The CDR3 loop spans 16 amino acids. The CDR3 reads CASSPGGTDLTGELFF. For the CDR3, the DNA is TGCGCCAGCAGCCCTGGAGGGACAGACCTCACCGGGGAGCTGTTTTTT.

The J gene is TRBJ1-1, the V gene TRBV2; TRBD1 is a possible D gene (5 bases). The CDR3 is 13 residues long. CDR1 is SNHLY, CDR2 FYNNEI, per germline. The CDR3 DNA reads TGTGCAACCCCCCAGGGTCTGAACACTGAAGCTTTCTTT. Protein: CATPQGLNTEAFF.

The CDR3 coding sequence is TGTGCCAGCAGCCCAACCCAGGGCGACAACTATGGCTACACCTTC. Its protein is CASSPTQGDNYGYTF. The chain links TRBV7-8 to TRBJ1-2; a possible D gene is TRBD1 (5 bases). CDR3 size: 15 residues. The V end was cut by 5 bases, the J end by 2 bases, with 15 bases between. Germline V lookup: CDR1 SGHVS, CDR2 FQNEAQ. Variable domain in full (rest from reference TRBV7-8 and TRBJ1-2): GAGVSQSPRYKVAKRGQDVALRCDPISGHVSLFWYQQALGQGPEFLTYFQNEAQLDKSGLPSDRFFAERPEGSVSTLKIQRTQQEDSAVYLCASSPTQGDNYGYTFGSGTRLTVV.

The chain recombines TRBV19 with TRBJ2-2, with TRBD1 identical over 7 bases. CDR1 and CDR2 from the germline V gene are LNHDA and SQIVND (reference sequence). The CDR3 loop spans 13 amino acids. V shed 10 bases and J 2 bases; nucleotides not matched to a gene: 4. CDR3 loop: CATWDSNTGELFF. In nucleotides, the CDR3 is TGTGCCACATGGGACAGCAACACCGGGGAGCTGTTTTTT.

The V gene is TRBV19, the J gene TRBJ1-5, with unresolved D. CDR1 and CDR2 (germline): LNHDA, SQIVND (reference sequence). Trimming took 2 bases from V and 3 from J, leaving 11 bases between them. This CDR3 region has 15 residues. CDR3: CASSISWQNNQPQHF. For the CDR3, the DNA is TGTGCCAGTAGTATAAGTTGGCAGAACAATCAGCCCCAGCATTTT.

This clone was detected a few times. The CDR3 here is CARGGVNEQFF. In DNA, the CDR3 is TGTGCCAGAGGAGGGGTTAATGAGCAGTTCTTC. The chain joins TRBV21-1 to TRBJ2-1; the table calls TRBD2, which could not be checked here. TRBV21-1 counts as a pseudogene. The CDR3 is made up of 11 amino acids.

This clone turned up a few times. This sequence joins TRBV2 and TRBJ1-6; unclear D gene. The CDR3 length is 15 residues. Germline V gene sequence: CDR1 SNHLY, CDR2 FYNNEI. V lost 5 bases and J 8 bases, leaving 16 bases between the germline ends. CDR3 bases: TGTGCCAGCAGTCTTTCGGAGGCTCGGGATTCACCCCTCCACTTT. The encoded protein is CASSLSEARDSPLHF. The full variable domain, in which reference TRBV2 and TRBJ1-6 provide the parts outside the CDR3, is EPEVTQTPSHQVTQMGQEVILRCVPISNHLYFYWYRQILGQKVEFLVSFYNNEISEKSEIFDDQFSVERPDGSNFTLKIRSTKLEDSAMYFCASSLSEARDSPLHFGNGTRLTVT.

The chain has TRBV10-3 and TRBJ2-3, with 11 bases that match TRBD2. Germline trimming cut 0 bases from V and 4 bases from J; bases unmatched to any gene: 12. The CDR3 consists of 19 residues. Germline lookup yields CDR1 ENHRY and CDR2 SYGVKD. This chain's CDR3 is CAISESILSSGGFPDTQYF. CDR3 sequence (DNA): TGTGCCATCAGTGAGTCGATCCTTTCTAGCGGGGGGTTCCCAGATACGCAGTATTTT.

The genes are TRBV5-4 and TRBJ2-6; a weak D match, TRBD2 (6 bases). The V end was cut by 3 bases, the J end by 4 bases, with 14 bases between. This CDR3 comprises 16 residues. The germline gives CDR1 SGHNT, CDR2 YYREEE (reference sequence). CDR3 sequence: CASSSGAGGGANVLTF. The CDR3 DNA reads TGTGCCAGCAGCTCCGGGGCCGGGGGAGGGGCCAACGTCCTGACTTTC. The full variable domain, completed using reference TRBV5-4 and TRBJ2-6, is ETGVTQSPTHLIKTRGQQVTLRCSSQSGHNTVSWYQQALGQGPQFIFQYYREEENGRGNFPPRFSGLQFPNYSSELNVNALELDDSALYLCASSSGAGGGANVLTFGAGSRLTVL.

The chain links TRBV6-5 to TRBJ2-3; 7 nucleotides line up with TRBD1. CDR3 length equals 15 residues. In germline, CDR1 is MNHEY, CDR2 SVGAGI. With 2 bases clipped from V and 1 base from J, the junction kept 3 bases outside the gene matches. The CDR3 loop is CASSYTTGGTDTQYF. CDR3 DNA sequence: TGTGCCAGCAGTTACACTACAGGGGGCACAGATACGCAGTATTTT.

The CDR3 region has the DNA TGTGCCAGCAGCAAGACAGGATACTCTGGGGCCAACGTCCTGACTTTC. The encoded protein is CASSKTGYSGANVLTF. The chain recombines TRBV6-4 with TRBJ2-6, with D possibly TRBD1 on 6 matching bases. Per germline, CDR1 MRHNA and CDR2 SNTAGT. V lost 6 bases and J 0 bases, leaving 12 bases between the germline ends. This CDR3 is 16 amino acids long.

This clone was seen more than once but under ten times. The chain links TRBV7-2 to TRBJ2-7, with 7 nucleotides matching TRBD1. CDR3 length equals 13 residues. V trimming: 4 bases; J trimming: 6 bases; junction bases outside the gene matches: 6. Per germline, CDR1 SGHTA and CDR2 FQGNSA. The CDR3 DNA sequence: TGTGCCAGCAGCTCCCGACAGGGTATCGAGCAGTACTTC. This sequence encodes CASSSRQGIEQYF.

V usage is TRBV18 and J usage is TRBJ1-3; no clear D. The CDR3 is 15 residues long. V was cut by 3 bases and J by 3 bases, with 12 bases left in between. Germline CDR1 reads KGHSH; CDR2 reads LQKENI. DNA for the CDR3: TGTGCCAGCTCACCCGGAGGTGTGGATGGAAACACCATATATTTT. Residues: CASSPGGVDGNTIYF.

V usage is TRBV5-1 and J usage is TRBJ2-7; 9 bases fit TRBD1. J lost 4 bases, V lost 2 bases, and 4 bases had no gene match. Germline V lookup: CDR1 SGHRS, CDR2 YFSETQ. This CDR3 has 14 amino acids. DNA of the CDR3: TGCGCCAGCAGCTTCGGGACAGGGAATTACGAGCAGTACTTC. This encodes CASSFGTGNYEQYF. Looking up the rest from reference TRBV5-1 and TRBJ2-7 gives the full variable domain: KAGVTQTPRYLIKTRGQQVTLSCSPISGHRSVSWYQQTPGQGLQFLFEYFSETQRNKGNFPGRFSGRQFSNSRSEMNVSTLELGDSALYLCASSFGTGNYEQYFGPGTRLTVT.

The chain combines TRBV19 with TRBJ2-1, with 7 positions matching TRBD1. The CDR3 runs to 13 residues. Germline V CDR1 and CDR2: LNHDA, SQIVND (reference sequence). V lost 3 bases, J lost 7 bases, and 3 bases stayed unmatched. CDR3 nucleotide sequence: TGTGCCAGTAGTATCGACAGGGAAAATGAGCAGTTCTTC. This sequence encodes CASSIDRENEQFF.